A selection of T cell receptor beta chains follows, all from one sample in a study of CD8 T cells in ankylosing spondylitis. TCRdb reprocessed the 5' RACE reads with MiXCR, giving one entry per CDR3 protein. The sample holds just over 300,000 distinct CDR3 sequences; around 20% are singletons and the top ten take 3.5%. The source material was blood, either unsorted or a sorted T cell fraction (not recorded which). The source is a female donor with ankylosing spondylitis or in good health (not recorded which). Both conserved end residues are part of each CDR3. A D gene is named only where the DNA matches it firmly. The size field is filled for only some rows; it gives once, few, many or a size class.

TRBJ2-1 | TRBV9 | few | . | TGTGCCAGCAGCGTTGGGATAGCGGAGAGCTCCTACAATGAGCAGTTCTTC | CASSVGIAESSYNEQFF
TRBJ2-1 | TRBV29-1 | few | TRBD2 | TGCAGCGTTCCCCGACTAGCCCAGTCGCGTGAGCAGTTCTTC | CSVPRLAQSREQFF
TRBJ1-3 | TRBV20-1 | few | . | TGCAGTGCGTCGACAGGAGTCTCTGGAAACACCATATATTTT | CSASTGVSGNTIYF
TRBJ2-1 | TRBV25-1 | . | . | TGTGCCAGCAGGGGGGCCTCCTACAATGAGCAGTTCTTC | CASRGASYNEQFF
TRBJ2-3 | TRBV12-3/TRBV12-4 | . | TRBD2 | TGTGCCAGCAGCTATAGCGGGAGGGAAGATACGCAGTATTTT | CASSYSGREDTQYF
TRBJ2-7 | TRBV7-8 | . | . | TGTGCCAGCAGCTTCCCCGACAGGACCTACGAGCAGTACTTC | CASSFPDRTYEQYF
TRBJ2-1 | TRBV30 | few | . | TGTGCCTGGAGAATACAGGGCCTCTCCTACAATGAGCAGTTCTTC | CAWRIQGLSYNEQFF
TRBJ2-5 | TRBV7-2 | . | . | TGTGCCAGAAGCTCTCTAAATAAGGGGGATAGGGAGACCCAGTACTTC | CARSSLNKGDRETQYF
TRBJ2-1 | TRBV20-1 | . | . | TGCAGTGCCCGGGGAGTAGATAATGAGCAGTTCTTC | CSARGVDNEQFF
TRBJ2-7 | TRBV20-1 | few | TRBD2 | TGCAGTGCGCCCCGGGGGACTAGCGGGACCTACGAGCAGTACTTC | CSAPRGTSGTYEQYF
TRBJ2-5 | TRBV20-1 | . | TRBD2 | TGCAGTGCCCATAGAGCTAGCGGGAGTGGGGAGACCCAGTACTTC | CSAHRASGSGETQYF
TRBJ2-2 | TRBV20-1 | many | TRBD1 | TGCAGTGCCACGGACAGGAGGAGAAGTACCGGGGAGCTGTTTTTT | CSATDRRRSTGELFF
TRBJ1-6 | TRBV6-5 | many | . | TGTGCCAGCAGTTCCACGGGGGATTCACCCCTCCACTTT | CASSSTGDSPLHF
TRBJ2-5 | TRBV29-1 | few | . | TGCAGCGCCCTGGGGGGTCTCGGGACCCAGTACTTC | CSALGGLGTQYF
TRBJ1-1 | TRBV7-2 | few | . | TGTGCCAGCAGCTTATGGACCGGGGAGAACACTGAAGCTTTCTTT | CASSLWTGENTEAFF
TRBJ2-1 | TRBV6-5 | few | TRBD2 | TGTGCCAGCAGTTACGCCCTTCCGTCCGGGACTAGTAGGGGCAATGAGCAGTTCTTC | CASSYALPSGTSRGNEQFF
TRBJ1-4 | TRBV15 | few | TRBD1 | TGTGCCACCAAACAGGGGCGGATAACAACTAATGAAAAACTGTTTTTT | CATKQGRITTNEKLFF
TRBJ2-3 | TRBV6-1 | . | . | TGTGCCAGCAGCCGAGCCTCGTTCGGGGAGCGGGCCGACACAGATACGCAGTATTTT | CASSRASFGERADTDTQYF
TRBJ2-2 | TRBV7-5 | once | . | . | CISVPEPLRLAGPTGELFF
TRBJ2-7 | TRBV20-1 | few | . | TGCAGTGCGGGACCTCTTGGGCAGAATTCCTACGAGCAGTACTTC | CSAGPLGQNSYEQYF
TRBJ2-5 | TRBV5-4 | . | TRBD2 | TGTGCCAGCAGCTTTCCCGGACTAGCGGGAGTGGAAGAGACCCAGTACTTC | CASSFPGLAGVEETQYF
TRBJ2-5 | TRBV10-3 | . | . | TGTGCCATCAGTGAGTCTATAGGGGATAGGGAGACCCAGTACTTC | CAISESIGDRETQYF
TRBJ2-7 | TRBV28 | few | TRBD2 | TGTGCCAGCAGTCCTAGCGGGAGTCCGTTCGGGCAGTACTTC | CASSPSGSPFGQYF
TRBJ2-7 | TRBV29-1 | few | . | TGCAGCGTCAAGGAGGGAAGCTACGAGCAGTACTTC | CSVKEGSYEQYF
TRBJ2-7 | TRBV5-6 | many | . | TGTGCCAGCAGCTTCTCGGGGTACGAGCAGTACTTC | CASSFSGYEQYF
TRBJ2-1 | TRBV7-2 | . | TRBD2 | TGTGCCAGCAGCTTAGTCCGACTAGCGGGAATGTATGTTGAGCAGTTCTTC | CASSLVRLAGMYVEQFF
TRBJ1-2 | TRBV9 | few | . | TGTGCCAGCAGCGTAACACAGGCCTTTGGAGGCTACACCTTC | CASSVTQAFGGYTF
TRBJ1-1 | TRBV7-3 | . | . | TGTGCCAGCAGCTTTAGGACAGAGAACACTGAAGCTTTCTTT | CASSFRTENTEAFF
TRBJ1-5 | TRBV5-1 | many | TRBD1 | TGCGCCAGCAGCGTGGGACAGGGCACTCAGCCCCAGCATTTT | CASSVGQGTQPQHF
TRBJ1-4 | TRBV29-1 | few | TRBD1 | TGCAGCGTTGAGGGAGGGGGCGAAACGAATGAAAAACTGTTTTTT | CSVEGGGETNEKLFF
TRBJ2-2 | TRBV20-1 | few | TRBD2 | TGCAGTGCTAGAGACGGACTAGTGGGGACCGGGGAGCTGTTTTTT | CSARDGLVGTGELFF
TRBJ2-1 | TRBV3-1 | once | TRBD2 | TGTGCCAGTTCTCCCTGGGCGGGAGGGCCTGATGAGCAGTTCTTC | CASSPWAGGPDEQFF
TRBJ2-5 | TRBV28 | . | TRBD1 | TGTGCCAGCAGGAGGACAGGGGGCGGGGAGACCCAGTACTTC | CASRRTGGGETQYF
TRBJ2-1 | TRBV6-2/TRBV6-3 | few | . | TGTGCCAGCAGTTATATCGTTCCTTACAATGAGCAGTTCTTC | CASSYIVPYNEQFF
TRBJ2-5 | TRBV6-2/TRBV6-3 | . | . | TGTGCCAGCAGTCGCCCACAGGGGAGGGAGACCCAGTACTTC | CASSRPQGRETQYF
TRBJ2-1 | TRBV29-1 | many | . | TGCAGCGTTTGGTTCACCTACAATGAGCAGTTCTTC | CSVWFTYNEQFF
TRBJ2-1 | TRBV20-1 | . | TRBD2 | TGCAGTGCTAGCACGGGAGGGCCCGGGAATGAGCAGTTCTTC | CSASTGGPGNEQFF
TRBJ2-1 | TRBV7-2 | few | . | TGTGCCAGCACGACAGGCTTTTCCGAAATTTCCTACAATGAGCAGTTCTTC | CASTTGFSEISYNEQFF
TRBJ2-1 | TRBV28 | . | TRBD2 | TGTGCCAGCAGTTTACGTACCGGGACTAGCGTAGACAATGAGCAGTTCTTC | CASSLRTGTSVDNEQFF
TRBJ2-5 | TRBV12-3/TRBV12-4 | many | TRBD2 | TGTGCCAGCGCAACGCTAGCGGGGGGGACCCAGTACTTC | CASATLAGGTQYF
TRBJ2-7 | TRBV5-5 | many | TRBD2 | TGTGCCAGCAGCTTGGTGCTAGCGGGAGGAAACTACGAGCAGTACTTC | CASSLVLAGGNYEQYF
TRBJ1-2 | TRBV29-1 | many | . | TGCAGCGTGGCCAGCTACTATGGCTACACCTTC | CSVASYYGYTF
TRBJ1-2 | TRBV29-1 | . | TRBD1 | TGCAGCGGTGAGACAGGGTACCAAACGGGCTACACCTTC | CSGETGYQTGYTF
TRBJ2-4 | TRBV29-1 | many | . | TGCAGCGTTGCCCCAAACAGACTAGCCAAAAACATTCAGTACTTC | CSVAPNRLAKNIQYF
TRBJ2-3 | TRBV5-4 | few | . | TGTGCCAGCAAAGCCAGGGGCATGACAGATACGCAGTATTTT | CASKARGMTDTQYF
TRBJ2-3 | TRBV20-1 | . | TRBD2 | TGCAGTGCCAGCGGATTCTGGGCAGCGGGAGGTCATACGCAGTATTTT | CSASGFWAAGGHTQYF
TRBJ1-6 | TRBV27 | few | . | TGTGCCAGCAGTTTGGGTCGGGATTCACCCCTCCACTTT | CASSLGRDSPLHF